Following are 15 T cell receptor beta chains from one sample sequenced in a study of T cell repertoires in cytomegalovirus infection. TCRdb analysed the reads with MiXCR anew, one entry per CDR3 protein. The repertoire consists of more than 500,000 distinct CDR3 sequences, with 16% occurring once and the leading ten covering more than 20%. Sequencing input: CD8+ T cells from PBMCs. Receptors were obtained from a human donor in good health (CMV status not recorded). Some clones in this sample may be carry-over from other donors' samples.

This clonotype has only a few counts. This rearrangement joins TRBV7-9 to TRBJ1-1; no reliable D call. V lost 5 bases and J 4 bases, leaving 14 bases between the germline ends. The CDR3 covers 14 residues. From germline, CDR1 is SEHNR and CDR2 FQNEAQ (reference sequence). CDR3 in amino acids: CASSAPGMPTEAFF. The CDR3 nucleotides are TGTGCCAGCAGCGCCCCCGGGATGCCCACTGAAGCTTTCTTT. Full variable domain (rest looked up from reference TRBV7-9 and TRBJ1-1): DTGVSQNPRHKITKRGQNVTFRCDPISEHNRLYWYRQTLGQGPEFLTYFQNEAQLEKSRLLSDRFSAERPKGSFSTLEIQRTEQGDSAMYLCASSAPGMPTEAFFGQGTRLTVV.

CDR3 sequence (DNA): TGTGCCAGCAGCTTTGGAGGGGGGGGGCCCGATGAGCAGTTCTTC. Its translation is CASSFGGGGPDEQFF. This rearrangement joins TRBV7-3 to TRBJ2-1; perhaps TRBD2 as D (7 bases). The CDR3 is made up of 15 amino acids. Trimming removed 3 bases from V and 8 bases from J, with 17 bases in between. CDR1 SGHTA and CDR2 FQGTGA come from the germline V gene. The whole variable domain, filled in from reference TRBV7-3 and TRBJ2-1, reads GAGVSQTPSNKVTEKGKYVELRCDPISGHTALYWYRQSLGQGPEFLIYFQGTGAADDSGLPNDRFFAVRPEGSVSTLKIQRTERGDSAVYLCASSFGGGGPDEQFFGPGTRLTVL.

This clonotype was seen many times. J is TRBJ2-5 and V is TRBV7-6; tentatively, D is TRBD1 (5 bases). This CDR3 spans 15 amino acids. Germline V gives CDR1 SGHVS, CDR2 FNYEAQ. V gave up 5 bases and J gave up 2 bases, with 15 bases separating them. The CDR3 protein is CASSPSRAGQETQYF. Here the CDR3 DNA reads TGTGCCAGCAGCCCCTCCCGGGCAGGGCAAGAGACCCAGTACTTC. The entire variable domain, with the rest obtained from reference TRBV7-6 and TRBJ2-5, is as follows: GAGVSQSPRYKVTKRGQDVALRCDPISGHVSLYWYRQALGQGPEFLTYFNYEAQQDKSGLPNDRFSAERPEGSISTLTIQRTEQRDSAMYRCASSPSRAGQETQYFGPGTRLLVL.

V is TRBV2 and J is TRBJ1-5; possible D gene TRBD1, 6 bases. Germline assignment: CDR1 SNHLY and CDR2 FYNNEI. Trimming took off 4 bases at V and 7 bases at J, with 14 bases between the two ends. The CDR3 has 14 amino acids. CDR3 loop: CASSAGRGGQPQHF. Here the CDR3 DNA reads TGTGCCAGCAGTGCTGGCAGGGGCGGACAGCCCCAGCATTTT. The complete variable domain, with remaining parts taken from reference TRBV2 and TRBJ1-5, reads EPEVTQTPSHQVTQMGQEVILRCVPISNHLYFYWYRQILGQKVEFLVSFYNNEISEKSEIFDDQFSVERPDGSNFTLKIRSTKLEDSAMYFCASSAGRGGQPQHFGDGTRLSIL.

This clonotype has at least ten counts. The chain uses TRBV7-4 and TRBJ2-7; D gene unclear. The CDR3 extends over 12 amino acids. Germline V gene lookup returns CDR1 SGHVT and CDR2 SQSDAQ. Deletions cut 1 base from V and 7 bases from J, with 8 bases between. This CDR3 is CASSLVRCEQYF. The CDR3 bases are TGTGCCAGCAGCTTAGTTCGGTGTGAGCAGTACTTC.

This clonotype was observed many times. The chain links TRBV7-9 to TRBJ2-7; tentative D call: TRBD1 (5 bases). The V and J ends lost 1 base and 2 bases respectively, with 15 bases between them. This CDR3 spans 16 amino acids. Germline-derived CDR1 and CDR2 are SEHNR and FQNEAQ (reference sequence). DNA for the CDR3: TGTGCCAGCAGCTTAGAGGGGCAGTCTAGTACCTACGAGCAGTACTTC. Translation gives CASSLEGQSSTYEQYF.

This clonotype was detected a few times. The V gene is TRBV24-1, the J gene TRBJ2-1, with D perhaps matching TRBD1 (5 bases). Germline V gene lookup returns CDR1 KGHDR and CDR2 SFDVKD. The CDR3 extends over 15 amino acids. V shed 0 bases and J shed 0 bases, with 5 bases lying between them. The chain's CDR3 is CATSDLDSSYNEQFF. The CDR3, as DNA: TGTGCCACCAGTGATTTGGACAGCTCCTACAATGAGCAGTTCTTC.

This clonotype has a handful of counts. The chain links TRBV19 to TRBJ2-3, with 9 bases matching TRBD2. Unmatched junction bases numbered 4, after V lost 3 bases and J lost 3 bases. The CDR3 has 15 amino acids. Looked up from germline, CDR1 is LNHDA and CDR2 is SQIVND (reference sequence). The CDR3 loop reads CASSIWRGGTDTQYF. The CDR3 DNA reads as TGTGCCAGTAGTATCTGGCGGGGGGGTACAGATACGCAGTATTTT.

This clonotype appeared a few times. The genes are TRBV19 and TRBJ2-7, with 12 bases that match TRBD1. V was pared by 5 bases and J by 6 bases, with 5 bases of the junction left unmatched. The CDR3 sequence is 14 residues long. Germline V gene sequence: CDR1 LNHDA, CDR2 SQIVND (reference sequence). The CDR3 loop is CASSSGTGGFEQYF. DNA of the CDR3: TGTGCCAGTAGTTCCGGGACAGGGGGCTTCGAGCAGTACTTC.

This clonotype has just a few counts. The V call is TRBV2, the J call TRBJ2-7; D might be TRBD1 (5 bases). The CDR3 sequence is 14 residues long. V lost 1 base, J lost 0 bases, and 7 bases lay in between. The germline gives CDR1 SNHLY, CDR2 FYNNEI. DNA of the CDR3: TGTGCCAGCAGTGAAGGACAGAACTCCTACGAGCAGTACTTC. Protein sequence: CASSEGQNSYEQYF.

The CDR3 region is CASSSGLRPEAFF. CDR3 in DNA: TGTGCCAGTTCTTCAGGGTTAAGGCCTGAAGCTTTCTTT. The V and J genes are TRBV19 and TRBJ1-1, with a possible D match to TRBD1 (5 bases). Germline CDR1 and CDR2: LNHDA and SQIVND (reference sequence). V shed 8 bases and J shed 6 bases, with 16 bases lying between them. The CDR3 consists of 13 residues.

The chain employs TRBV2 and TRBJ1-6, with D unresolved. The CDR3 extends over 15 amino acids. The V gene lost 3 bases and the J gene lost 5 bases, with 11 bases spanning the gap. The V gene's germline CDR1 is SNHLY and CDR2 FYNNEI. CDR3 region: CASSESWGHNSPLHF. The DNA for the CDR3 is TGTGCCAGCAGTGAGAGCTGGGGTCATAATTCACCCCTCCACTTT.

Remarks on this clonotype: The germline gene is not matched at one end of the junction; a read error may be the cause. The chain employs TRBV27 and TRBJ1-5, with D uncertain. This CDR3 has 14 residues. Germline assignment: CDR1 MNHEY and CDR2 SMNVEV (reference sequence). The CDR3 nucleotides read TGTGGCAGCAGTTTAGCAGGACCTAATCAGCCCCAGCATTTT. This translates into CGSSLAGPNQPQHF.

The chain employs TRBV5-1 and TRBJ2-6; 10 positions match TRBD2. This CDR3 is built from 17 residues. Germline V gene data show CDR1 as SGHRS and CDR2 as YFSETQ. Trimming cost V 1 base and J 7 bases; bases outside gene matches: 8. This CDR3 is CASSLSISGGDANVLTF. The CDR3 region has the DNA TGCGCCAGCAGCTTGTCCATAAGCGGGGGGGACGCCAACGTCCTGACTTTC.

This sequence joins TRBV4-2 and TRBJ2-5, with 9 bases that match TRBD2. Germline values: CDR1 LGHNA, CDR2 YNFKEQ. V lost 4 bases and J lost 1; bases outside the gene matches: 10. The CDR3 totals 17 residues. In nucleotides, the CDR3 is TGTGCCAGCAGCCTCCAGCCGGCGGGAGGGCCCCAAGAGACCCAGTACTTC. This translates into CASSLQPAGGPQETQYF.